This entry features one TCR beta chain sequence. Which antigen it targets is not known. No base qualities exist here, and no much larger clone lies one base off it. This specimen comes from a study of sequential checkpoint blockade in melanoma (dated by TCRdb to the late 2010s). General notes on the study: Patients were assigned by 1:1 randomization to either first-line nivolumab followed by ipilimumab (arm A) or ipilimumab followed by nivolumab (arm B). Maintenance nivolumab was given following each of the two trial sequences. Results the study describes overall, beyond this receptor: The response-prediction model combining TCR metrics and mutation burden needs validation in larger, independent patient cohorts.

In light of the paper, this sample's treatment or condition label describes: randomized to nivolumab then ipilimumab (arm A) or the reverse (arm B). No trial patient had received prior DNA-damaging chemotherapy. Thawed PBMCs were sorted on a FACS Aria II flow cytometer to isolate live CD3+CD8+ cells negative for CD19 and CD56. Samples came from patients with melanoma in CheckMate 064, a randomized, open-label phase II trial of sequential checkpoint blockade. Peripheral blood mononuclear cells were collected by leukapheresis, purified with Ficoll-Paque, and frozen in human serum with approximately 10% DMSO. Purity of sorted blood CD3+CD8+ cells was verified at >95% immediately after sorting, followed by DNA extraction. CDR1 and CDR2 are read off the germline V gene as MNHNS and SASEGT. The germline ends are 10 bases apart after V is trimmed by 1 base and J by 3 bases. From cysteine to phenylalanine, the CDR3 is 14 amino acids long. The CDR3 DNA has 42 bases and is translated from base 1.

The immunoSEQ Assay was used to immunosequence TCRbeta CDR3 regions from genomic DNA. Before high-throughput sequencing, the genomic DNA was amplified using bias-controlled multiplex PCR. As for how the authors treated the data: To quantify the absolute abundance of each unique TCRbeta CDR3 region, the sequences were collapsed and filtered. Clonality was defined as 1 minus Pielou's evenness and was calculated using productive rearrangements only. Clones with significantly greater frequencies in on-treatment versus baseline samples were identified using a previously published method. As stored in TCRdb, this immuneACCESS dataset retains in-frame rearrangements with V and J assigned. A fraction of the clones does not appear; measured against another copy, unresolved V genes explain less than half of the discrepancy, and the remainder lacks a known reason. That table furnishes V, J and clone size, whereas the DNA furnished D and trimming. This sample lists roughly 17,000 clones; roughly 66% were detected once. The ten largest clones capture around 21% of the sample.

The chain joins TRBV6-1 to TRBJ2-7, with the D gene too uncertain to name. Source: CD8+ T cells sorted from blood (inferred from file names), taken from a patient given nivolumab and ipilimumab in sequence. The receptor comes from a human donor with melanoma. The CDR3 has the sequence CASSEGNSFYEQYF. The nucleotide sequence reads as follows: TGTGCCAGCAGTGAAGGTAACAGTTTCTACGAGCAGTACTTC.